The 9 T cell receptor beta chains presented below share a single source sample, sequenced in a study of cytomegalovirus exposure and HLA in healthy donors (dated by TCRdb to about 2017). Library construction relied on the immunoSEQ multiplex PCR assay. For the multiplex PCR, a mixture combining 60 forward primers for TCR Vbeta segments and 13 reverse primers for TCR Jbeta segments was used. TCRdb's version of the immuneACCESS table is confined to in-frame rearrangements and falls short of the full clone set. An unresolved V gene accounts for under half of the shortfall where checked; the remainder is of unknown origin. This sample is represented by about 100,000 clones; 60% to 85% of them were singletons. The biggest ten clones account for 7.3% of the sample. The sequenced sample was PBMCs. The source of these receptors is a man in his fifties or sixties in good health and CMV-seropositive.

This clone was recorded once. CDR3: CASSIGRQTNSPLHF. The CDR3 DNA follows: TGTGCCAGTAGTATAGGGCGGCAAACTAATTCACCCCTCCACTTT. J is TRBJ1-6 and V is TRBV19; D remains ambiguous. The V gene lost 1 base and the J gene lost 6 bases, with 10 bases spanning the gap. The length of the CDR3 is 15 residues. Germline lookup yields CDR1 LNHDA and CDR2 SQIVND (reference sequence).

This chain uses TRBV4-3 with TRBJ2-7; TRBD1 aligns across 7 bases. Per germline, CDR1 LGHNA and CDR2 YSLEER. The CDR3 runs to 15 residues. J lost 3 bases, V lost 0 bases, and 5 bases had no gene match. The DNA for the CDR3 is TGCGCCAGCAGCCAAGATGACAGGGCGGGCTACGAGCAGTACTTC. This codes for CASSQDDRAGYEQYF.

This rearrangement joins TRBV27 to TRBJ2-2; 7 nucleotides line up with TRBD1. Germline assignment: CDR1 MNHEY and CDR2 SMNVEV (reference sequence). This CDR3 contains 14 residues. J lost 5 bases, V lost 5 bases, and 5 bases had no gene match. The CDR3 coding sequence is TGTGCCAGCAGTCGAGGGGGCCAAACCGGGGAGCTGTTTTTT. Its protein product is CASSRGGQTGELFF.

The chain has TRBV2 and TRBJ1-5; D possibly corresponds to TRBD1 (6 bases). The length of the CDR3 is 13 residues. The V and J ends lost 8 bases and 3 bases respectively, with 11 bases between them. The germline V gene encodes CDR1 SNHLY and CDR2 FYNNEI. CDR3 nucleotide sequence: TGTGCCAGCTACCAGGGGATCAATCAGCCCCAGCATTTT. Protein sequence: CASYQGINQPQHF.

J is TRBJ1-2 and V is TRBV6-1; D is unclear. CDR3 length: 16 amino acids. Trimming pared 4 bases from V and 6 bases from J, leaving 21 bases between. Germline V gene data show CDR1 as MNHNS and CDR2 as SASEGT. CDR3 region: CASSGGFWEFGDGYTF. CDR3 DNA sequence: TGTGCCAGCAGTGGGGGATTTTGGGAGTTTGGGGATGGCTACACCTTC.

This clone has only a few counts. This sequence joins TRBV7-2 and TRBJ2-5; D may be TRBD2 (5 bases). CDR1 and CDR2 from the germline V gene are SGHTA and FQGNSA. Between the trimmed V and J ends, which lost 1 base and 1 base, there was a span of 10 bases. The CDR3 has 15 residues. CDR3 sequence (DNA): TGTGCCAGCAGCTTAGGTAGCCGGGGCCAAGAGACCCAGTACTTC. It yields the protein CASSLGSRGQETQYF.

This rearrangement joins TRBV15 to TRBJ2-5; 8 nucleotides agree with TRBD1. The CDR3 length is 14 residues. Germline assignment: CDR1 LNHNV and CDR2 YYDKDF (reference sequence). Trimming at V came to 1 base and at J to 3 bases, leaving 1 base not matched to a gene. CDR3 in amino acids: CATSRGQGKETQYF. The CDR3 DNA is TGTGCCACCAGCAGAGGACAGGGGAAAGAGACCCAGTACTTC.

The rearrangement joins TRBV20-1 to TRBJ1-1; D gene ambiguous. V was trimmed by 3 bases and J by 6 bases, leaving 8 bases between them. The CDR3 covers 11 residues. Germline-derived CDR1 and CDR2 are DFQATT and SNEGSKA (reference sequence). The CDR3 nucleotides read TGCAGTGCTAGGCGGGAGGCTGAAGCTTTCTTT. Protein product: CSARREAEAFF.

V gene TRBV19 combines with J gene TRBJ1-1; TRBD1 is a possible D gene (5 bases). V dropped 5 bases and J dropped 1 base, with 23 bases sitting between them. CDR1 is LNHDA, CDR2 SQIVND, per germline (reference sequence). CDR3 length: 18 residues. The CDR3 loop is CASSPKVGVGQQNTEAFF. CDR3 in DNA: TGTGCCAGTAGTCCGAAGGTTGGGGTTGGACAACAGAACACTGAAGCTTTCTTT.